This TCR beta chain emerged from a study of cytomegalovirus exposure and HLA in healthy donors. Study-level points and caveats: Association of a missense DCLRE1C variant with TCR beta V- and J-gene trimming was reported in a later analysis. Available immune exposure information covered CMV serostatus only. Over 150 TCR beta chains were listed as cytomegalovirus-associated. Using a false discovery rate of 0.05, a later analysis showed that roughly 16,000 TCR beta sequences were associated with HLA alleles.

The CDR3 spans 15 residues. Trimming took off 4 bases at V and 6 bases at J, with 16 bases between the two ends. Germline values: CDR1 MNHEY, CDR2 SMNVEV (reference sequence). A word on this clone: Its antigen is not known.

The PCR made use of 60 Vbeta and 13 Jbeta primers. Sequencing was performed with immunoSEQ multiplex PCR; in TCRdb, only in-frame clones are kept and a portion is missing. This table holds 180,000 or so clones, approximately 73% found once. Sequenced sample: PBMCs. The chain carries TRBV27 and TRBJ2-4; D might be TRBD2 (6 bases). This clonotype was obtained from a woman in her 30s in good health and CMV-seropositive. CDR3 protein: CASSSPARGLNIQYF. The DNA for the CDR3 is TGTGCCAGCAGTTCCCCCGCCCGGGGACTAAACATTCAGTACTTC.